This TCR beta chain emerged from a study of cytomegalovirus exposure and HLA in healthy donors. CDR1 is SGHRS and CDR2 is YFSETQ in the germline V gene. This CDR3 is built from 15 residues. Trimming cost V 4 bases and J 7 bases; bases outside gene matches: 12. Whole-study findings and limits: The likely explanation for a cluster of highly shared sequence variants was sequencing artifact. Most TCRs appeared rarely, but some public TCRs recurred in many donors. CMV serostatus stood as the only immune exposure information on hand.

At sampling all donors were nominally healthy, likely with unrecorded immune exposures. This PCR relied on a set of 60 Vbeta primers and 13 Jbeta primers. TCRdb's copy holds only in-frame clones and misses some; the assay was immunoSEQ multiplex PCR. The data contain 110,000 or so clones, roughly 69% of them singletons. With regard to this clone: Its antigen is unknown.

V and J are TRBV5-1 and TRBJ1-2; 8 bases are shared with TRBD1. What was sequenced was PBMCs. This TCR came from a woman in her seventies in good health and CMV-seropositive. DNA of the CDR3: TGCGCCAGCAGCGTAGGACAGGGAACCGGCAGTGGCTACACCTTC. Translated, it gives CASSVGQGTGSGYTF.